One sample yielded the 10 T cell receptor beta chains listed below, sequenced in a study of blood T cells in healthy people across ages. Combining a sample-barcoded 5' primer with a J-beta primer mix, a second PCR ran for about 7 to 11 cycles. A single record per CDR3 protein comes from TCRdb applying MiXCR to the 5' RACE reads. Here the sample spans 1,500,000 or so distinct CDR3 sequences, 35% to 45% being singletons. The sequencing sample was made of blood. These receptors all stem from a woman aged 18-29 years in good health.

The chain links TRBV9 to TRBJ2-1; the match to TRBD2 covers 8 bases. Germline CDR1 and CDR2: SGDLS and YYNGEE. V was pared by 3 bases and J by 4 bases, with 6 bases of the junction left unmatched. CDR3 size: 15 residues. CDR3 bases: TGTGCCAGCAGCGCTGATAGCGGGGCTTACAATGAGCAGTTCTTC. Protein product: CASSADSGAYNEQFF.

This chain links TRBV20-1 with TRBJ1-5; possible D gene TRBD1, 5 bases. Germline V gives CDR1 DFQATT, CDR2 SNEGSKA (reference sequence). The CDR3 length is 12 residues. CDR3 coding DNA: TGCAGCCTGGGGGGTAGGGGTCAGCCCCAGCATTTT. Protein: CSLGGRGQPQHF.

The chain couples TRBV11-1 to TRBJ2-1, with TRBD2 matching over 9 bases. Germline V lookup: CDR1 SGHAT, CDR2 FQDESV (reference sequence). V was pared by 6 bases and J by 0 bases, with 12 bases of the junction left unmatched. The CDR3 is made up of 18 amino acids. CDR3 nucleotide sequence: TGTGCCAGCAGTGAGGGGGTAGCGGGAGTATCCTCCTACAATGAGCAGTTCTTC. It specifies CASSEGVAGVSSYNEQFF.

The V and J genes are TRBV12-3 or TRBV12-4 and TRBJ1-1; D perhaps matches TRBD1 (6 bases). V was pared by 7 bases and J by 0 bases, with 12 bases between. The CDR3 is 14 amino acids. The DNA for the CDR3 is TGTGCCAGCAACCTAAGGACAGTGAACACTGAAGCTTTCTTT. Translation: CASNLRTVNTEAFF.

CDR3 loop: CSARDPGREYNEQYF. CDR3 DNA: TGCAGTGCTAGAGACCCAGGGAGGGAATACAATGAGCAGTACTTC. The genes are TRBV20-1 and TRBJ2-7; 7 positions agree with TRBD2. J gave up 7 bases and V 0 bases, and 12 bases lay outside the gene matches. The CDR3 is 15 residues long. Germline CDR1 is DFQATT and CDR2 is SNEGSKA (reference sequence).

This clonotype was counted between two and nine times. CDR3 amino acids: CSAKTYMNTEAFF. CDR3 nucleotides: TGCAGTGCTAAGACCTACATGAACACTGAAGCTTTCTTT. The gene calls are TRBV20-1 and TRBJ1-1; D unclear. V was clipped by 4 bases and J by 0 bases, with 9 bases between them. In germline, CDR1 is DFQATT, CDR2 SNEGSKA (reference sequence). The CDR3 length is 13 residues.

This clonotype turned up a few times. The J gene is TRBJ1-2, the V gene TRBV5-1; possible D gene TRBD1, 6 bases. V was clipped by 0 bases and J by 4 bases, with 13 bases between them. Germline V lookup: CDR1 SGHRS, CDR2 YFSETQ. The CDR3 contains 15 residues. For the CDR3, the DNA is TGCGCCAGCAGCTTGGCCGGACAGAACCGCTATGGCTACACCTTC. This translates into CASSLAGQNRYGYTF.

This clonotype was seen a few times. The chain has TRBV20-1 and TRBJ2-3; 11 bases align to TRBD2. This CDR3 comprises 17 residues. V shed 5 bases, J shed 0 bases, and the junction held 10 bases outside the gene matches. Germline CDR1 DFQATT, CDR2 SNEGSKA (reference sequence). DNA for the CDR3: TGCAGTGCTCCGACTAGCGGGGAGCAGACTAGCACAGATACGCAGTATTTT. Its protein product is CSAPTSGEQTSTDTQYF.

This clonotype was counted many times. The CDR3 nucleotides are TGCAGCGTTCGACAGCGGGCGGCCTACGAGCAGTACTTC. This sequence encodes CSVRQRAAYEQYF. The chain uses TRBV29-1 and TRBJ2-7; D is possibly TRBD2 (6 bases). The CDR3 length is 13 residues. Germline V gene data show CDR1 as SQVTM and CDR2 as ANQGSEA. Trimming cost V 5 bases and J 2 bases, with 13 bases left between them.

CDR3 in DNA: TGTGCCAGCAGCCAGTACACGACCCAGCAGTACTTC. Translation: CASSQYTTQQYF. The chain is built from TRBV3-1 and TRBJ2-4; D remains ambiguous. From germline, CDR1 is LGHDT and CDR2 YNNKEL (reference sequence). The length of the CDR3 is 12 residues. Trimming took off 3 bases at V and 13 bases at J, with 13 bases between the two ends.